This note documents a single T cell receptor beta chain sequence. As yet, its antigen is unknown. V trimming: 6 bases; J trimming: 6 bases; junction bases outside the gene matches: 4. The CDR3 has 13 amino acids. Germline lookup yields CDR1 MNHEY and CDR2 SMNVEV (reference sequence). The data belong to a study of T cell responses to AZD1222 COVID-19 vaccine. Only in-frame clones appear in the TCRdb table, and some are missing; sequencing was by immunoSEQ multiplex PCR. The sample contains 110,000 to 150,000 clones, 70% to 90% of which appear only once. Study-level findings and limits: After two AZD1222 doses, spike-specific TCR breadth and depth rose versus day 0. Repertoires were collected only later (after the peak T cell response had occurred). It was only a handful of AZD1222 recipients who were seropositive at baseline. Among vaccine-associated CD4 TCRs, coverage spanned spike, with dominance at 160-218 and 743-854.

The specimen was peripheral blood, collected on day 0 of AZD1222 vaccination. This clonotype was obtained from an adult in good health. The rearrangement joins TRBV27 to TRBJ2-2; 7 positions agree with TRBD1. In DNA, the CDR3 is TGTGCCAGCAGGCTACAGGGGTCCGGGGAGCTGTTTTTT. Translation: CASRLQGSGELFF.